This T cell receptor (beta chain) was identified in a study of T cells in Graves' hyperthyroidism and ophthalmopathy. General study points: Most thyroid clonotypes expanded above 0.001 were also detected in blood.

This clonotype was found many times. No antigen is known for it. The study excluded patients with uncontrolled infection, other autoimmune disease, pregnancy or lactation. Diagnosis relied on clinical symptoms, serum thyroxine and TRAb, thyroid ultrasound and orbital computed tomography. The TCR beta CDR3 regions underwent amplification using RNA transcripts as the source. The primer set for the first-round RT-PCR of the TCR CDR3 was HTBI. TCRdb itself ran the multiplex PCR reads through MiXCR, one entry per CDR3 protein. The table shows some 600,000 distinct CDR3 sequences, with about 14% occurring only once. The V and J ends lost 8 bases and 8 bases respectively, with 16 bases between them. The CDR3 has 13 residues. Germline V gene sequence: CDR1 MDHEN, CDR2 SYDVKM.

This chain uses TRBV28 with TRBJ1-5; D gene unclear. The clonotype originates from a woman aged 25 to 39 with Graves' hyperthyroidism that later progressed to Graves' ophthalmopathy. Sequenced: blood. CDR3 sequence (DNA): TGTGCCAGCGATTCAATCCGCAGCGAGCCCCAGCATTTT. Protein sequence: CASDSIRSEPQHF. Full variable domain (missing parts from reference TRBV28 and TRBJ1-5): DVKVTQSSRYLVKRTGEKVFLECVQDMDHENMFWYRQDPGLGLRLIYFSYDVKMKEKGDIPEGYSVSREKKERFSLILESASTNQTSMYLCASDSIRSEPQHFGDGTRLSIL.